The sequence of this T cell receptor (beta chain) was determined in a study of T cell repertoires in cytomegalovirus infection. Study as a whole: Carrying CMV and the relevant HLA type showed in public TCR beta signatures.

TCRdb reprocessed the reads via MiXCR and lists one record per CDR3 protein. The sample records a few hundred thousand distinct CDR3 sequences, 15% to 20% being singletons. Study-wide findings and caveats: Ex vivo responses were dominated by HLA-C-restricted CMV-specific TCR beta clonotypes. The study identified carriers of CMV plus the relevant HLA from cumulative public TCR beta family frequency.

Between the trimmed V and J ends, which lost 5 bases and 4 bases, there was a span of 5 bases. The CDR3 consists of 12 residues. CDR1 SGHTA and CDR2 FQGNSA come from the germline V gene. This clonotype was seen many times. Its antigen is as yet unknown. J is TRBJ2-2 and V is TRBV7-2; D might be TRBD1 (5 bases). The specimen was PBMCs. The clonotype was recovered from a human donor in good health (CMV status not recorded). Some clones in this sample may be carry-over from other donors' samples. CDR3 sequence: CASSQGTGELFF. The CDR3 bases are TGTGCCAGCAGCCAGGGCACCGGGGAGCTGTTTTTT.